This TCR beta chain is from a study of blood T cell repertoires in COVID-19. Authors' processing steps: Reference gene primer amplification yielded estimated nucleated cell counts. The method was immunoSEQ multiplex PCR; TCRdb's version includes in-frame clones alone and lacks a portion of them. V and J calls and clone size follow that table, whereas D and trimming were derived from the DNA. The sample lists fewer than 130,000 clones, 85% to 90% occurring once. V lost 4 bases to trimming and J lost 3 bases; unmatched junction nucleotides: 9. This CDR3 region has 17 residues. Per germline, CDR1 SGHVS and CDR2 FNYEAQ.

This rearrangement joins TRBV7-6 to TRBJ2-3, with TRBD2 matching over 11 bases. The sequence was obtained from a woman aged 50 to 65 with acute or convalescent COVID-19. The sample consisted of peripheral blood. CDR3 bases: TGTGCCAGCAGCTACCATTTAGCGGGAGGGCAAACAGATACGCAGTATTTT. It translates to CASSYHLAGGQTDTQYF.